A selection of T cell receptor beta chains follows, all from one sample in a study of cytomegalovirus exposure and HLA in healthy donors. Profiled with immunoSEQ multiplex PCR; TCRdb holds only in-frame clones, not every one. The sample consists of 90,000 to 120,000 clones, over 9.5% of them appearing once. The sequenced material came from PBMCs. These TCRs come from a man aged 35-49 years in good health and CMV-seropositive. CDR3s include the opening cysteine and the closing phenylalanine or tryptophan. The D gene is left open where the match is weak. Only some rows state a clone size, as once, few, many or a class for expanded clones.

DNA: TGTGCCAGCAGCTTTCTACGGAGGGAGGAAGCTTTCTTT
CDR3: CASSFLRREEAFF
D: -
size: few
J: TRBJ1-1
V: TRBV5-6

DNA: TGTGCCAGCAGCCAGACTGGTTACGAGCAGTACTTC
CDR3: CASSQTGYEQYF
D: -
size: few
J: TRBJ2-7
V: TRBV7-2

DNA: TGTGCTAGCAGCCCGACAGAGTACAATGAGCAGTTCTTC
CDR3: CASSPTEYNEQFF
D: -
size: few
J: TRBJ2-1
V: TRBV7-7

DNA: TGTGCCAGCAGCCCCAATCTAGCGGGGGGCGAGCAGTACTTC
CDR3: CASSPNLAGGEQYF
D: TRBD2
size: -
J: TRBJ2-7
V: TRBV5-5

DNA: TGTGCCAGCAGTGGACAGGGGGCTAGCGGGAGAAAATACGAGCAGTACTTC
CDR3: CASSGQGASGRKYEQYF
D: -
size: few
J: TRBJ2-7
V: TRBV27

DNA: TGTGCCAGCAGCTCGCCCGGGGGGAGCTCCTACAATGAGCAGTTCTTC
CDR3: CASSSPGGSSYNEQFF
D: TRBD2
size: -
J: TRBJ2-1
V: TRBV7-6

DNA: TGTGCCAGCTCCAGAACCAGGGACAGGGAAGTATTTCCCTATGGCTACACCTTC
CDR3: CASSRTRDREVFPYGYTF
D: TRBD1
size: few
J: TRBJ1-2
V: TRBV2

DNA: TGTGCCAGCAGACGGGGGGATGGCTACACCTTC
CDR3: CASRRGDGYTF
D: -
size: few
J: TRBJ1-2
V: TRBV28

DNA: TGTGCCAGCAGCCTCACCACTAGTTGGAACGCTGAGCAGTTCTTC
CDR3: CASSLTTSWNAEQFF
D: -
size: few
J: TRBJ2-1
V: TRBV7-3

DNA: TGCGCCAGCGGACAGGCTGTCAATCAGCCCCAGCATTTT
CDR3: CASGQAVNQPQHF
D: TRBD1
size: few
J: TRBJ1-5
V: TRBV10-2

DNA: TGTGCCAGTAGTATTGAGACAGGCGGTTCACCCCTCCACTTT
CDR3: CASSIETGGSPLHF
D: -
size: -
J: TRBJ1-6
V: TRBV19

DNA: TGTGCCAGCAGTGAACGGCAGGCCAAAAACGAGCAGTACTTC
CDR3: CASSERQAKNEQYF
D: -
size: -
J: TRBJ2-7
V: TRBV6-1

DNA: TGTGCCAGCAGCTTAGAAAGGGCTAGGGGAGATACGCAGTATTTT
CDR3: CASSLERARGDTQYF
D: -
size: few
J: TRBJ2-3
V: TRBV7-8

DNA: TGTGCCAGCACGGGGTCCCTGACTAGCGACCGCTACAATGAGCAGTTCTTC
CDR3: CASTGSLTSDRYNEQFF
D: TRBD2
size: few
J: TRBJ2-1
V: TRBV4-2

DNA: TGTGCCAGCAGCTTAGTCCGGAACACCGGGGAGCTGTTTTTT
CDR3: CASSLVRNTGELFF
D: -
size: once
J: TRBJ2-2
V: TRBV7-2

DNA: TGCGCCAGCAGCTTGGAGGGGGTAGAAAATGAAAAACTGTTTTTT
CDR3: CASSLEGVENEKLFF
D: -
size: -
J: TRBJ1-4
V: TRBV5-1

DNA: TGTGCCAGCATGGAGGAGGGTTCTTTGGTCTCCTACGAGCAGTACTTC
CDR3: CASMEEGSLVSYEQYF
D: -
size: -
J: TRBJ2-7
V: TRBV28